This TCR beta chain appears in the sequencing data of a study of blood T cell repertoires in COVID-19. The protocol was immunoSEQ multiplex PCR, while the TCRdb copy is restricted to in-frame clones and leaves out a portion. The repertoire has about 170,000 clones, about 80% of them found once; the top ten carry approximately 2.6%. Germline lookup yields CDR1 SNHLY and CDR2 FYNNEI. This CDR3 is built from 14 residues. J gave up 9 bases and V 7 bases, and 8 bases lay outside the gene matches. Source material: peripheral blood. This sequence joins TRBV2 and TRBJ2-7, with 14 bases matching TRBD2. The clonotype originates from a human donor with acute or convalescent COVID-19. The donor label of this sample is uncertain. The CDR3: CASNSGGLAGVQYF. The CDR3 coding sequence is TGTGCCAGCAACTCAGGGGGACTAGCGGGAGTGCAGTACTTC.